Listed below are T cell receptor beta chains from one sample, sequenced in a study of blood T cell repertoires in COVID-19. Sequencing used immunoSEQ multiplex PCR; TCRdb keeps in-frame clones, though not all of them. The sample includes fewer than 700,000 clones, roughly 89% of them seen just once. Sequencing input: peripheral blood. Receptors were obtained from a woman aged 50 to 60 with COVID-19, enrolled during active disease. The CDR3 runs from the conserved cysteine through the conserved F or W. Fields, in order: J gene, clone size, V gene, D gene, CDR3 DNA, CDR3 protein. The D gene is left open where the match is weak. Some rows have no size entry. The others give once, few or many, or a class for an expanded clone.

TRBJ2-1	.	TRBV4-1	TRBD1	TGCGCCAGCAGCCAAGTGGCTCCGGGACAGGGGATCCATGAGCAGTTCTTC	CASSQVAPGQGIHEQFF
TRBJ1-1	.	TRBV27	.	TGTGCCAGCAGTTTATCGGGAGGGAGAGGGAACACTGAAGCTTTCTTT	CASSLSGGRGNTEAFF
TRBJ1-6	.	TRBV5-1	TRBD1	TGCGCCAGCAGCTTGGGAGGGACAGGGAATTCACCCCTCCATTTT	CASSLGGTGNSPLHF
TRBJ1-5	.	TRBV18	.	TGTGCCAGCTCTTTCAACAAGATTGCCCCCCAGCATTTT	CASSFNKIAPQHF
TRBJ1-6	.	TRBV14	.	TGTGCCAGCAGCCGATCAGTTAATTCACCCCTCCACTTT	CASSRSVNSPLHF
TRBJ1-1	few	TRBV9	.	TGTGCCAGCAGCGTAGCTCCAGACACTGAAGCTTTCTTT	CASSVAPDTEAFF
TRBJ1-2	.	TRBV30	TRBD1	TGTGCCGGCCGAGACAGGGGGCTCTATGGCTACACCTTC	CAGRDRGLYGYTF
TRBJ1-1	.	TRBV11-2	TRBD1	TGTGCCAGCAGCCTAGCCCGACAGGGGAACACTGAAGCTTTCTTT	CASSLARQGNTEAFF
TRBJ1-1	.	TRBV29-1	.	TGCAGCGTTGAAGTTACAGGGAAAGCTTTCTTT	CSVEVTGKAFF
TRBJ2-1	.	TRBV6-5	TRBD2	TGTGCCAGCAGTTACGGGACTAGCCCCGAGGGAGAGCAGTTCTTC	CASSYGTSPEGEQFF